This T cell receptor beta chain is from a study of blood T cell repertoires in COVID-19. The overall study: Collection of acute and convalescent COVID-19 samples took place in the United States, Italy and Spain.

Only in-frame clones appear in the TCRdb table, and some are missing; sequencing was by immunoSEQ multiplex PCR. The table has about 190,000 clones, 83% seen once; the top ten hold about 5.7%. Germline V gives CDR1 MDHEN, CDR2 SYDVKM. With 4 bases clipped from V and 4 bases from J, the junction kept 2 bases outside the gene matches. The CDR3 length is 15 residues. What was sequenced was peripheral blood. This receptor was obtained from a woman aged 40-49 years with acute or convalescent COVID-19. J is TRBJ2-3 and V is TRBV28; TRBD2 aligns across 13 bases. The CDR3 DNA follows: TGTGCCAGCAGTTCACTAGCGGGAGGGCCAGATACGCAGTATTTT. Amino acid sequence: CASSSLAGGPDTQYF.